These 2 T cell receptor beta chains were sequenced from one sample in a study of cytomegalovirus exposure and HLA in healthy donors. PCR employed 60 Vbeta and 13 Jbeta primers. Using immunoSEQ multiplex PCR, the repertoire was profiled, and TCRdb retains in-frame clones only, with some absent. The top ten clones hold about 3.2% of a sample with about 140,000 clones, 78% of them seen once. Material: PBMCs. These receptors were collected from a female donor in good health and CMV-seronegative.

The V and J genes are TRBV6-4 and TRBJ1-1; TRBD1 aligns across 9 bases. Germline-derived CDR1 and CDR2 are MRHNA and SNTAGT. The CDR3 totals 14 residues. V trimming: 7 bases; J trimming: 6 bases; junction bases outside the gene matches: 9. DNA for the CDR3: TGTGCCAGCAAACCGGGACAGGGTGTGTCTGAAGCTTTCTTT. It is translated as CASKPGQGVSEAFF.

The rearrangement links TRBV11-1 to TRBJ1-1; maybe TRBD1 (5 bases). This CDR3 has 13 residues. From germline, CDR1 is SGHAT and CDR2 FQDESV (reference sequence). Trimming left V 5 bases short and J 6 bases short, with 13 bases between. The CDR3: CASSQQAFAEAFF. The DNA of the CDR3 is TGTGCCAGCAGCCAACAGGCTTTCGCTGAAGCTTTCTTT.